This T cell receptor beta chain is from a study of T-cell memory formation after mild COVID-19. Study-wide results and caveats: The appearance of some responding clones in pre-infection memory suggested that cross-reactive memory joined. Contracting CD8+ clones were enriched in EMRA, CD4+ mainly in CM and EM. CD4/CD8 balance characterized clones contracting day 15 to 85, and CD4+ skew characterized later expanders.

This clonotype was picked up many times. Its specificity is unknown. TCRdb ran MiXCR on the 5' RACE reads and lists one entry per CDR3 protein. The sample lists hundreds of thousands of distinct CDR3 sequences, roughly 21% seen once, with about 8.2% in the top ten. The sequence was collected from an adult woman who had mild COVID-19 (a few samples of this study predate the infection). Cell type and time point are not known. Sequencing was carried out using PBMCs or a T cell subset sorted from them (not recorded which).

The CDR3 DNA is TGTGCCAGCAGCGAATCCCAGCTAGATACGCAGTATTTT. It yields the protein CASSESQLDTQYF. This sequence joins TRBV9 and TRBJ2-3; D not certain. From germline, CDR1 is SGDLS and CDR2 YYNGEE. Trimming pared 3 bases from V and 5 bases from J, leaving 10 bases between. This CDR3 contains 13 residues.